These T cell receptor beta chains were read from a single sample in a study of blood T cell repertoires in COVID-19. Clones were sequenced by immunoSEQ multiplex PCR, and TCRdb holds only the in-frame ones, with some missing. This repertoire shows approximately 120,000 clones, approximately 87% found once; its top ten account for 15% to 20%. What was sequenced was peripheral blood. All receptors derive from a woman aged 60-75 years with acute or convalescent COVID-19. The CDR3 runs from the conserved cysteine through the conserved F or W. Each record gives: J gene, V gene, CDR3 protein.

>TRBJ2-2|TRBV27
CASTQASGQEVPGELFF
>TRBJ2-7|TRBV19
CASKLAVGTGEQYF
>TRBJ2-1|TRBV9
CASSVGLGGNEQFF
>TRBJ1-2|TRBV28
CASSFPGGQDGYTF
>TRBJ2-2|TRBV21-1
CASSKVGGPGELFF
>TRBJ2-7|TRBV12-3/TRBV12-4
CASSFSYYEQYF
>TRBJ2-7|TRBV11-3
CASSPQGAEDEQYF
>TRBJ2-1|TRBV7-2
CASSLLSGERNEQFF
>TRBJ2-7|TRBV19
CASSWDSQNSYEQYF
>TRBJ2-1|TRBV5-1
CASSYKQGRDEQFF
>TRBJ2-7|TRBV11-3
CASSLDPRDEQYF
>TRBJ1-1|TRBV7-9
CASSLFAVDTEAFF
>TRBJ1-1|TRBV2
CASSSGTGGTEAFF
>TRBJ1-6|TRBV27
CASSLEQTYNSPLHF
>TRBJ2-7|TRBV5-8
CASSPGLAGASF
>TRBJ2-7|TRBV19
CASSIASGDEQYF
>TRBJ1-1|TRBV18
CASSAGTGDTEAFF
>TRBJ2-7|TRBV28
CASSSQDRGTSGGYEQYF
>TRBJ2-7|TRBV10-1
CASSESGRDEQYF
>TRBJ2-3|TRBV5-1
CASRVPSGQGASDTQYF